This paragraph reports one TCR beta chain. Its antigen is unknown. Treatment of the sample: around 19 received Ad26.COV2.S at low or high dose, single or two shots; several received placebo; per-sample allocation not given. The samples were gathered on day 63 after the first injection of vaccine or placebo. An Ad26 vector carrying the Wuhan-strain SARS-CoV-2 spike served as the vaccine. This entry comes from a study of Ad26.COV2.S vaccination and SARS-CoV-2 variants. TCRdb keeps only in-frame clones here, not all; method: immunoSEQ multiplex PCR. Here the sample spans under 300,000 clones, around 88% being singletons. Findings and caveats of the study: TCR breadth and depth estimates may have understated total T cell responses. Vaccinees displayed broader spike-specific TCR repertoires than placebo recipients.

The origin of this receptor is a person between 18 and 65 years old who received the Ad26.COV2.S COVID-19 vaccine or a placebo. Sequenced material: peripheral blood, taken in a trial of Ad26.COV2.S vaccine versus placebo.

CDR3 residues: CASMSTGVTEAFF. The CDR3, as DNA: TGTGCCAGCATGTCCACAGGGGTTACTGAAGCTTTCTTT. V and J are TRBV18 and TRBJ1-1, with TRBD1 identical over 7 bases. This CDR3 region has 13 residues. V shed 8 bases and J 5 bases; nucleotides not matched to a gene: 8. In germline, CDR1 is KGHSH, CDR2 LQKENI.